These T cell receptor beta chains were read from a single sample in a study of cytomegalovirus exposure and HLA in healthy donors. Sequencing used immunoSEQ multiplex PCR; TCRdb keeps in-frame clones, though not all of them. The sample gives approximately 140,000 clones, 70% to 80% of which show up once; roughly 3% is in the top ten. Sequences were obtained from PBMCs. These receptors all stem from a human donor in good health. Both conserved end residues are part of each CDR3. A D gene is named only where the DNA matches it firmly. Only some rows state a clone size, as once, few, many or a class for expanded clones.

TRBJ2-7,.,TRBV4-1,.,CASSQDRGTSYEQYF,TGCGCCAGCAGCCAAGATAGGGGTACCTCCTACGAGCAGTACTTC
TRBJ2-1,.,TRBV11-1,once,CASSLNDRIHNEQFF,TGTGCCAGCAGCTTAAATGACAGGATTCACAATGAGCAGTTCTTC
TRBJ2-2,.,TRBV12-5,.,CASGLGTATGELFF,TGTGCTAGTGGTTTGGGGACAGCCACCGGGGAGCTGTTTTTT
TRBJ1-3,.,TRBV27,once,CASSLSEGNTIYF,TGTGCCAGCAGTTTATCGGAGGGAAACACCATATATTTT
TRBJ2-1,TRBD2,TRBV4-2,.,CASSQVTSGSNNEQFF,TGTGCCAGCAGCCAAGTGACTAGCGGGAGCAACAATGAGCAGTTCTTC
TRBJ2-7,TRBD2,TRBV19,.,CASSISLAAQRGSYEQYF,TGTGCCAGTAGTATATCTCTAGCCGCTCAGCGGGGTTCCTACGAGCAGTACTTC
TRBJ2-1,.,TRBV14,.,CASSHRGLGYNEQFF,TGTGCCAGCAGCCACAGGGGTTTAGGCTACAATGAGCAGTTCTTC
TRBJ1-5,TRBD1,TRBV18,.,CASSPRTGPSVQHF,TGTGCCAGCTCACCCCGGACAGGGCCGTCGGTCCAGCATTTT
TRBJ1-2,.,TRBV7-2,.,CASSLGPGRYGYTF,TGTGCCAGCAGCTTAGGTCCAGGAAGATATGGCTACACCTTC
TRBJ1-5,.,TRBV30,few,CAWRGGSIGDQPQHF,TGTGCCTGGAGGGGGGGATCAATCGGAGACCAGCCCCAGCATTTT
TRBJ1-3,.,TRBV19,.,CASHGQGINTIYF,TGTGCCAGTCACGGACAAGGGATCAACACCATATATTTT
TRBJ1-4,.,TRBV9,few,CASSPIDRREKLFF,TGTGCCAGCAGCCCTATAGACAGGCGTGAAAAACTGTTTTTT
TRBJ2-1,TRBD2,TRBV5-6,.,CASSPVRVAGGNEQFF,TGTGCCAGCAGCCCCGTTAGGGTAGCGGGAGGAAATGAGCAGTTCTTC
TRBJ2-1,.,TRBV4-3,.,CASSQGRGSSYNEQFF,TGCGCCAGCAGCCAAGGTAGGGGGAGCTCCTACAATGAGCAGTTCTTC
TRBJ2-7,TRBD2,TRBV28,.,CASSSAGAGLTYEQYF,TGTGCCAGCAGTTCCGCGGGAGCGGGCCTAACCTACGAGCAGTACTTC
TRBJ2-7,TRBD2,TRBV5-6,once,CASSGPGLAGVRGGSEQYF,TGTGCCAGCAGCGGCCCGGGACTAGCGGGAGTAAGGGGGGGCTCCGAGCAGTACTTC
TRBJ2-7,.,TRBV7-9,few,CASSLGQSNYEQYF,TGTGCCAGCAGCCTAGGACAGTCGAACTACGAGCAGTACTTC
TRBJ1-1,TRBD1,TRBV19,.,CASSATGGFGEAFF,TGTGCCAGTAGCGCAACAGGGGGCTTTGGTGAAGCTTTCTTT
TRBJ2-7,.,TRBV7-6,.,CASSRDWSSYEQYF,TGTGCCAGCAGCCGGGACTGGAGCTCCTACGAGCAGTACTTC
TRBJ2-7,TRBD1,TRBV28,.,CASSAGTGGYEQYF,TGTGCCAGCAGTGCCGGGACAGGGGGCTACGAGCAGTACTTC
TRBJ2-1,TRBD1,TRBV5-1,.,CASSSTGVGSYNEQFF,TGCGCCAGCAGCTCCACAGGGGTTGGGTCCTACAATGAGCAGTTCTTC
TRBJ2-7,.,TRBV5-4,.,CASSPGVPGEQYF,TGTGCCAGCAGCCCTGGGGTTCCGGGAGAGCAGTACTTC
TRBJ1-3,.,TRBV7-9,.,CASSLASGTLKPGNTIYF,TGTGCCAGCAGCTTAGCGAGCGGGACGCTTAAACCTGGAAACACCATATATTTT
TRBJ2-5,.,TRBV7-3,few,CASSLGYAGETQYF,TGTGCCAGCAGCTTGGGCTATGCGGGGGAGACCCAGTACTTC
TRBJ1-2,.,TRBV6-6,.,CASSYGHGGASSGYTF,TGTGCCAGCAGTTACGGTCACGGAGGGGCGAGTTCTGGCTACACCTTC
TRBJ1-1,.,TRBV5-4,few,CARSPYYPVRIGEAFF,TGTGCCCGCAGCCCCTACTACCCGGTCAGAATCGGGGAAGCTTTCTTT
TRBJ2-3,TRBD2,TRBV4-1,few,CASSQDSSGGMDTQYF,TGCGCCAGCAGCCAAGATAGTAGCGGGGGGATGGATACGCAGTATTTT
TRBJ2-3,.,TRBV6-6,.,CASRAGGDTQYF,TGTGCCAGCAGGGCCGGGGGAGATACGCAGTATTTT
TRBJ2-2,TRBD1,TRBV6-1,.,CASRPQGVNTGELFF,TGTGCCAGCAGACCACAGGGGGTTAACACCGGGGAGCTGTTTTTT
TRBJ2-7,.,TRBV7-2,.,CASSLVLGYEQYF,TGTGCCAGCAGCTTGGTACTAGGATACGAGCAGTACTTC
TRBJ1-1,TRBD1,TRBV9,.,CASSSGTGRSNTEAFF,TGTGCCAGCAGCTCCGGGACAGGGCGTTCGAACACTGAAGCTTTCTTT
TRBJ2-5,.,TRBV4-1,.,CASRTYSGRSQETQYF,TGCGCCAGCAGAACCTACAGCGGGCGATCCCAAGAGACCCAGTACTTC
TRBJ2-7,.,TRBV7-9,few,CSSSPWAAYEQYF,TGTTCCAGCAGCCCCTGGGCAGCCTACGAGCAGTACTTC
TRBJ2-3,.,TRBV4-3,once,CASSRGHPTSTDTQYF,TGCGCCAGCAGCCGGGGACACCCGACTAGCACAGATACGCAGTATTTT
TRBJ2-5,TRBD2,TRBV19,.,CASSALAGGPGETQYF,TGTGCCAGTAGTGCCCTAGCGGGGGGGCCGGGAGAGACCCAGTACTTC
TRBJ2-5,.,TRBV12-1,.,CASSFEEGTGGSRETQYF,TGTGCCAGCAGCTTTGAGGAAGGGACAGGGGGTAGTCGGGAGACCCAGTACTTC
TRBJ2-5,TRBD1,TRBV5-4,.,CASSTRGTGGGETQYF,TGTGCCAGCAGCACTCGCGGTACAGGGGGCGGAGAGACCCAGTACTTC
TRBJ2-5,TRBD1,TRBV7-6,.,CASSRDRGNQETQYF,TGTGCCAGCAGCCGGGACAGGGGCAACCAAGAGACCCAGTACTTC
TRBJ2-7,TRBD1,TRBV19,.,CASRDGPGQGNYEQYF,TGTGCCAGTAGGGACGGCCCGGGACAGGGGAACTACGAGCAGTACTTC
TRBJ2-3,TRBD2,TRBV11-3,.,CASSPGGRGKGDVDTQYF,TGTGCCAGCAGCCCTGGCGGGAGGGGTAAAGGGGATGTGGATACGCAGTATTTT
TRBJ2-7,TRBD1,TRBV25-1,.,CASSDQGQGDYEQYF,TGTGCCAGCAGTGACCAGGGACAGGGCGACTACGAGCAGTACTTC
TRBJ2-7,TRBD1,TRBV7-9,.,CASSPDREIYEQYF,TGTGCCAGCAGCCCGGACAGGGAGATTTACGAGCAGTACTTC
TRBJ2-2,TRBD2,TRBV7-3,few,CASKLGLAGDTGELFF,TGTGCCAGCAAGCTCGGGCTAGCGGGAGACACCGGGGAGCTGTTTTTT
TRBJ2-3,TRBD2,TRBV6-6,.,CASSSSGGSTDTQYF,TGTGCCAGCAGTTCTAGCGGGGGAAGCACAGATACGCAGTATTTT
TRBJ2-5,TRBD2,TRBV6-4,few,CASMSGLAGGPGEQETQYF,TGTGCCAGCATGTCCGGGCTAGCGGGAGGGCCAGGGGAACAAGAGACCCAGTACTTC